The 7 T cell receptor beta chains in this list originate from one sample, sequenced in a study of CD8 T cells in ankylosing spondylitis. MiXCR was run by TCRdb on the 5' RACE reads, yielding one entry per CDR3 protein. Here the sample spans over 110,000 distinct CDR3 sequences, 7% to 10% being singletons. Sequenced: synovial fluid, either unsorted or a sorted T cell fraction (not recorded which). These receptors all come from a male donor with ankylosing spondylitis.

This clonotype showed up many times. The V call is TRBV7-3, the J call TRBJ1-2; 8 bases align to TRBD1. The V and J ends lost 1 base and 9 bases, in that order; junction bases with no gene match: 10. There are 15 residues in the CDR3. Germline V lookup: CDR1 SGHTA, CDR2 FQGTGA. The CDR3 sequence is CASSLRGTGSGSYTF. CDR3 in DNA: TGTGCCAGCAGCTTAAGGGGGACAGGCAGCGGGAGCTACACCTTC. The full variable domain, its missing parts supplied by reference TRBV7-3 and TRBJ1-2, is GAGVSQTPSNKVTEKGKYVELRCDPISGHTALYWYRQSLGQGPEFLIYFQGTGAADDSGLPNDRFFAVRPEGSVSTLKIQRTERGDSAVYLCASSLRGTGSGSYTFGSGTRLTVV.

This clonotype showed up many times. This chain uses TRBV5-1 with TRBJ1-1; D unclear. The germline gives CDR1 SGHRS, CDR2 YFSETQ. The CDR3 runs 11 residues. Trimming took 5 bases from V and 5 from J, leaving 7 bases between them. DNA for the CDR3: TGCGCCAGCAGATTTTCTACTGAAGCTTTCTTT. This translates into CASRFSTEAFF.

This clonotype came up many times. The V gene is TRBV10-1, the J gene TRBJ2-7; D gene unclear. This CDR3 is 11 amino acids long. The V and J ends lost 2 bases and 9 bases respectively, with 8 bases between them. Germline loops: CDR1 WNHNN, CDR2 SYGVQD (reference sequence). The CDR3 bases are TGCGCCAGCAGTGAGACCACCGTGCAGTACTTC. Its translation is CASSETTVQYF.

This clonotype has only a few counts. V is TRBV20-1 and J is TRBJ2-3, with 8 bases lining up with TRBD2. V shed 6 bases and J 4 bases; nucleotides not matched to a gene: 9. There are 14 residues in the CDR3. Per the germline V gene, CDR1 is DFQATT and CDR2 is SNEGSKA (reference sequence). The CDR3 coding sequence is TGCAGTGCCCCCCGAAGCGGGAGACCAGATACGCAGTATTTT. Translating gives CSAPRSGRPDTQYF.

This chain links TRBV25-1 with TRBJ2-1; 8 bases align to TRBD1. CDR3 size: 16 residues. The V gene end was trimmed by 3 bases and the J gene end by 7 bases; junction bases not matched to a gene: 11. Germline lookup yields CDR1 MGHDK and CDR2 SYGVNS. The CDR3 here is CASSELLQGAGNEQFF. In DNA form, the CDR3 reads TGTGCCAGCAGTGAGTTACTTCAGGGGGCTGGGAATGAGCAGTTCTTC.

This clonotype was detected ten times or more. The chain links TRBV5-6 to TRBJ2-1, with TRBD2 matching over 8 bases. Looked up from germline, CDR1 is SGHDT and CDR2 is YYEEEE. The CDR3 is 21 residues long. The junction had 21 bases not matched to a gene; V was cut back by 4 bases and J by 0 bases. The CDR3 loop reads CASSLLARTSWDSSSYNEQFF. For the CDR3, the DNA is TGTGCCAGCAGCCTACTCGCCAGGACTAGCTGGGACTCAAGCTCCTACAATGAGCAGTTCTTC. The variable domain in full, completed from reference TRBV5-6 and TRBJ2-1, reads DAGVTQSPTHLIKTRGQQVTLRCSPKSGHDTVSWYQQALGQGPQFIFQYYEEEERQRGNFPDRFSGHQFPNYSSELNVNALLLGDSALYLCASSLLARTSWDSSSYNEQFFGPGTRLTVL.

The sample holds many counts of this clonotype. The rearrangement joins TRBV4-3 to TRBJ2-3; 7 positions agree with TRBD1. CDR1 is LGHNA, CDR2 YSLEER, per germline. This CDR3 region has 13 residues. The J segment lost 2 bases and the V segment lost 6 bases, leaving 2 bases of the junction unmatched. The CDR3 is CASRGQNTDTQYF. CDR3 bases: TGCGCCAGCAGGGGACAGAACACAGATACGCAGTATTTT.